This record concerns one T cell receptor (beta chain) sequence. This specimen belongs to a study of blood T cell repertoires in COVID-19. Generated by immunoSEQ multiplex PCR, the TCRdb table keeps only in-frame clones and is missing some. The sample has under 150,000 clones, roughly four fifths seen once. The sample taken for sequencing was peripheral blood. The receptor was derived from a man in his forties or fifties with active or convalescent COVID-19.

The CDR3 sequence is CASSRTSGWYEQFF. In DNA, the CDR3 is TGTGCCAGTAGTAGGACTAGCGGGTGGTATGAGCAGTTCTTC. The chain recombines TRBV19 with TRBJ2-1; 11 bases are a match to TRBD2. The CDR3 length is 14 residues. Germline lookup yields CDR1 LNHDA and CDR2 SQIVND (reference sequence). V dropped 4 bases and J dropped 8; count of bases not matched to a gene: 4.